A selection of T cell receptor beta chains follows, all from one sample in a study of CD8 T cells in ankylosing spondylitis. TCRdb processed the 5' RACE reads anew with MiXCR; each CDR3 protein has one entry. The sample comprises around 90,000 distinct CDR3 sequences, around 30% of which are singletons, and nearly 60% rests with the top ten. Sequencing was done on a sample of blood, either unsorted or a sorted T cell fraction (not recorded which). The receptors were sampled from a male donor with ankylosing spondylitis or in good health (not recorded which). Each CDR3 is given with its conserved first and last residue. A D gene is named only where the DNA matches it firmly. For some rows the clone size is stated as once, few or many, or as a class when expanded; others skip it.

D | size | J | V | DNA | CDR3
TRBD1 | few | TRBJ1-5 | TRBV28 | TGTGCCAGCAGTTCAGGCATGGGGGACAGGGGGAATCAGCCCCAGCATTTT | CASSSGMGDRGNQPQHF
TRBD1 | few | TRBJ2-5 | TRBV12-3/TRBV12-4 | TGTGCCAGCAGTTTAGCTCGGACAGGACTAGAGACCCAGTACTTC | CASSLARTGLETQYF
NA | NA | TRBJ2-7 | TRBV5-1 | TGCGCCAGCAGCTTGAACCAGGGACGGATCTACGAGCAGTACTTC | CASSLNQGRIYEQYF
TRBD1 | NA | TRBJ1-4 | TRBV20-1 | TGCAGTGCCCAGCAGGGACAGGGTACCGAAAAACTGTTTTTT | CSAQQGQGTEKLFF
TRBD1 | NA | TRBJ1-1 | TRBV11-2 | TGTGCCAGCAAGACAGGGAAAGTTATGAACACTGAAGCTTTCTTT | CASKTGKVMNTEAFF
TRBD1 | few | TRBJ2-3 | TRBV5-1 | TGCGCCAGCAGCTCGTACCGGGACAGTAATCGGGATACGCAGTATTTT | CASSSYRDSNRDTQYF
NA | NA | TRBJ1-2 | TRBV29-1 | TGCAGCGTTGATGAGGCGGGCGGCTACACCTTC | CSVDEAGGYTF
NA | few | TRBJ1-1 | TRBV27 | TGTGCCAGCAGTTTCACCTACCCGTACAGCGGTGAAGCTTTCTTT | CASSFTYPYSGEAFF
TRBD1 | NA | TRBJ1-2 | TRBV29-1 | TGCAGCGTTGTGGACAGGGACGGCTATGGCTACACCTTC | CSVVDRDGYGYTF
NA | NA | TRBJ2-1 | TRBV5-1 | TGCGCCAGCAAATCCGCTAGTTCCCCCTACAATGAGCAGTTCTTC | CASKSASSPYNEQFF
TRBD1 | NA | TRBJ1-1 | TRBV10-3 | TGTGCCATCAGTGTAGAGGGGGCTCGCACTGAAGCTTTCTTT | CAISVEGARTEAFF
NA | many | TRBJ2-3 | TRBV20-1 | TGCAGTGCTAGGGGGAGTGGCACAGATACGCAGTATTTT | CSARGSGTDTQYF
TRBD2 | NA | TRBJ2-7 | TRBV2 | TGTGCCAGCCGGGGGGGTTGGGAGCAGTACTTC | CASRGGWEQYF
NA | few | TRBJ2-2 | TRBV5-1 | TGCGCCAGCAGAGAGGACACCGGGGAGCTGTTTTTT | CASREDTGELFF
TRBD2 | NA | TRBJ2-3 | TRBV5-1 | TGCGCCAGCAGCGGGGGGGACTTCACAGATACGCAGTATTTT | CASSGGDFTDTQYF
NA | few | TRBJ2-3 | TRBV19 | TGTGCCAGTAGTCCGGACGACGCCAGAGATACGCAGTATTTT | CASSPDDARDTQYF
NA | few | TRBJ2-3 | TRBV6-1 | TGTGCCAGCAGCCTCCGTTCTGGGGGCACAGATACGCAGTATTTT | CASSLRSGGTDTQYF
TRBD2 | many | TRBJ2-3 | TRBV20-1 | TGCAGTGCCAAACTAGCGGGTAGTGAAGATACGCAGTATTTT | CSAKLAGSEDTQYF
NA | NA | TRBJ2-5 | TRBV20-1 | TGCAGTGCTCCTAAAGAGACCCAGTACTTC | CSAPKETQYF
NA | NA | TRBJ2-2 | TRBV14 | TGTGCCAGCAAGGAGGGACGGTCGAACACCGGGGAGCTGTTTTTT | CASKEGRSNTGELFF
NA | NA | TRBJ1-5 | TRBV29-1 | TGCAGCGTTGGACCGGGGCCAAATCAGCCCCAGCATTTT | CSVGPGPNQPQHF
NA | few | TRBJ2-3 | TRBV5-1 | TGCGCCAGCAGCCCCGGACAGAGCACAGATACGCAGTATTTT | CASSPGQSTDTQYF
NA | many | TRBJ1-1 | TRBV6-5 | TGTGCCAGCAGTTACTTGGGTGACCGGACTGAAGCTTTCTTT | CASSYLGDRTEAFF
TRBD2 | many | TRBJ2-3 | TRBV20-1 | TGCAGTGCTAGTGATTTGGGGACTAGCGGATTAGATACGCAGTATTTT | CSASDLGTSGLDTQYF
TRBD1 | few | TRBJ1-5 | TRBV7-8 | TGTGCCAGCAGCTTAGTGGTAGGACAGGGCAATCAGCCCCAGCATTTT | CASSLVVGQGNQPQHF
NA | NA | TRBJ2-1 | TRBV4-1 | TGCGCCAGCAGCCAAGTTTTGACCCTTGAGCAGTTCTTC | CASSQVLTLEQFF
TRBD2 | few | TRBJ2-3 | TRBV6-5 | TGTGCCAGTAGCGGGAGTGGCGATACGCAGTATTTT | CASSGSGDTQYF
NA | NA | TRBJ1-1 | TRBV5-1 | TGCGCCAGCAGCTCTGTTCGGACACAGAACACTGAAGCTTTCTTT | CASSSVRTQNTEAFF
NA | NA | TRBJ1-5 | TRBV7-8 | TGTGCCAGCAGCTTAGAACAGGGTGGCGGCAATCAGCCCCAGCATTTT | CASSLEQGGGNQPQHF
NA | few | TRBJ2-1 | TRBV5-1 | TGCGCCAGCACAGGGGGGAGTAGCTCCTACAATGAGCAGTTCTTC | CASTGGSSSYNEQFF
NA | few | TRBJ1-2 | TRBV6-5 | TGTGCCAGCAGTTACCAGGCAGGCTATGGCTACACCTTC | CASSYQAGYGYTF
NA | NA | TRBJ2-3 | TRBV12-3/TRBV12-4 | TGTGCCAGCAGCCGAGGGGGGGCCACAGATACGCAGTATTTT | CASSRGGATDTQYF
NA | few | TRBJ1-4 | TRBV5-1 | TGCGCCAGCAGCTCGGATGTTGGACAGGAAAAACTGTTTTTT | CASSSDVGQEKLFF
NA | NA | TRBJ2-6 | TRBV3-1 | TGTGCCAGCAGCCCCGATCTAGCTGGGGCCAACGTCCTGACTTTC | CASSPDLAGANVLTF
NA | few | TRBJ1-2 | TRBV7-9 | TGTGCCAGCAGCTTAGCGGGACGCCCAGATACTGACTTC | CASSLAGRPDTDF
NA | many | TRBJ1-1 | TRBV4-1 | TGCGCCAGCAGCCACCCCGCTGTGACGAGAGGCCCTGAAGCTTTCTTT | CASSHPAVTRGPEAFF
TRBD1 | few | TRBJ1-1 | TRBV29-1 | TGCAGCGTTGAACAGGGTTCAGGGGGAACTGAAGCTTTCTTT | CSVEQGSGGTEAFF